This TCR beta chain was recovered during a study of cytomegalovirus exposure and HLA in healthy donors. Study-level results: In an earlier analysis, most TCR beta V segments were productive about 90% or about 30% of the time. As immune exposure information, only CMV serostatus was available.

In its sample, this clone was seen a few times. Its antigen is currently unknown. In germline, CDR1 is ENHRY, CDR2 SYGVKD. Trimming left V 4 bases short and J 3 bases short, with 7 bases between. The CDR3 covers 13 residues. PCR employed 60 Vbeta and 13 Jbeta primers. The protocol was immunoSEQ multiplex PCR, while the TCRdb copy is restricted to in-frame clones and leaves out a portion. The sample has fewer than 250,000 clones, approximately 80% seen once. The specimen sequenced was PBMCs. The chain has TRBV10-3 and TRBJ2-1; maybe TRBD1 (5 bases). This TCR derives from a man aged 25-40 years in good health and CMV-seronegative. The DNA of the CDR3 is TGTGCCATCAGTGGTACAGGCTACAATGAGCAGTTCTTC. This sequence encodes CAISGTGYNEQFF.